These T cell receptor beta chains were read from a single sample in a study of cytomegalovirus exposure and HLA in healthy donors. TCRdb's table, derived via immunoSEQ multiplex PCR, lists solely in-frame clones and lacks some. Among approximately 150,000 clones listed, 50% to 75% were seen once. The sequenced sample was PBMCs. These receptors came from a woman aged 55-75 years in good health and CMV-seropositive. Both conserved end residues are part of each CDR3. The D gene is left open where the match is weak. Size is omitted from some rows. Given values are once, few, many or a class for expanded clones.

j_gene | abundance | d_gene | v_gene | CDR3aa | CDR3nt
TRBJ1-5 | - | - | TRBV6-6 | CASRAPGAPQHF | TGTGCCAGCAGAGCGCCCGGCGCGCCCCAGCATTTT
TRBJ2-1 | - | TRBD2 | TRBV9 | CASSVEGTSGSEQFF | TGTGCCAGCAGCGTAGAGGGGACTAGCGGGAGTGAGCAGTTCTTC
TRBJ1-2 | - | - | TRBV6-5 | CASSYQLGANYGYTF | TGTGCCAGCAGTTACCAACTGGGGGCCAACTATGGCTACACCTTC
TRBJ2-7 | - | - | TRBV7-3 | CASRPRCREQYF | TGTGCCAGCAGGCCCCGGTGCCGCGAGCAGTACTTC
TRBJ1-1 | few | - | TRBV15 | CATRARTNTEAFF | TGTGCCACCAGAGCAAGAACGAACACTGAAGCTTTCTTT
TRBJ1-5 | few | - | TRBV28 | CASSLSRQPQHF | TGTGCCAGCAGTTTATCCCGTCAGCCCCAGCATTTT
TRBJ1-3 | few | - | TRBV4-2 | CASSQDAAGNTIYF | TGTGCCAGCAGCCAAGATGCGGCGGGAAACACCATATATTTT
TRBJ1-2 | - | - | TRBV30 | CAWSVRVGYTF | TGTGCCTGGAGTGTTCGGGTTGGCTACACCTTC
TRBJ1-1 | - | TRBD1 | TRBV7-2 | CASSFQGATGTEAFF | TGTGCCAGCAGCTTCCAGGGGGCTACCGGCACTGAAGCTTTCTTT
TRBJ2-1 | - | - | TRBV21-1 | CASKISGLAGGLPPFNEQFF | TGTGCCAGCAAAATATCCGGACTAGCGGGAGGGCTCCCCCCCTTTAATGAGCAGTTCTTC
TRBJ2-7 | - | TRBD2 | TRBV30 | CAWVPAGGPSYEQYF | TGTGCCTGGGTGCCCGCGGGAGGGCCTTCCTACGAGCAGTACTTC
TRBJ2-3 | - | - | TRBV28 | CASSSLYPTDTQYF | TGTGCCAGCAGTTCCCTATATCCCACAGATACGCAGTATTTT
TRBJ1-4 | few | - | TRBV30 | CAWSMREKLFF | TGTGCCTGGAGTATGCGGGAAAAACTGTTTTTT
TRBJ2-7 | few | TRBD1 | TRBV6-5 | CASSPKQGTIYEQYF | TGTGCCAGCAGTCCGAAACAGGGGACCATCTACGAGCAGTACTTC
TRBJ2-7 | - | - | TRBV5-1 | CASSTQEPLGEQYF | TGCGCCAGCAGCACACAGGAGCCATTGGGCGAGCAGTACTTC
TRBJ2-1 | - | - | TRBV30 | CAWRSSFLGDEQFF | TGTGCCTGGAGAAGCAGCTTCTTAGGGGATGAGCAGTTCTTC
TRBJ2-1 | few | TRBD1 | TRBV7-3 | CASSLTLGQGFNEQFF | TGTGCCAGCAGCTTAACCCTGGGACAGGGGTTCAATGAGCAGTTCTTC
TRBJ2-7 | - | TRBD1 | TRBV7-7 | CASSENRDSYEQYF | TGTGCCAGCAGCGAGAACCGGGACAGCTACGAGCAGTACTTC
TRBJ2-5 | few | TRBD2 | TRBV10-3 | CAITNGGETQYF | TGTGCCATCACCAACGGGGGGGAGACCCAGTACTTC
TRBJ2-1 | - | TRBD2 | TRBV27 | CASKGRAGLAVTGSYNEQFF | TGTGCCAGCAAGGGTAGGGCGGGACTAGCGGTCACAGGGTCCTACAATGAGCAGTTCTTC
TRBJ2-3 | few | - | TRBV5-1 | CASSFAGGTDTQYF | TGCGCCAGCAGCTTTGCGGGCGGCACAGATACGCAGTATTTT
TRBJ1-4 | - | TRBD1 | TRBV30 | CAWSESGGSEKLFF | TGTGCCTGGAGTGAATCAGGGGGGTCGGAAAAACTGTTTTTT
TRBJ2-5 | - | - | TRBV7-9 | CASSLGGTLWVTETQYF | TGTGCCAGCAGCTTAGGGGGGACACTCTGGGTGACTGAGACCCAGTACTTC
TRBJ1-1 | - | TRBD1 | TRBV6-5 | CASSRQGVHTEAFF | TGTGCCAGCAGCCGACAGGGGGTCCACACTGAAGCTTTCTTT
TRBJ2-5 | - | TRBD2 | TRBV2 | CASSQTPTSGGETQYF | TGTGCCAGCAGTCAAACGCCGACTAGCGGGGGAGAGACCCAGTACTTC
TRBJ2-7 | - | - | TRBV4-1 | CASSNQGYEQYF | TGCGCCAGCAGCAACCAGGGCTACGAGCAGTACTTC
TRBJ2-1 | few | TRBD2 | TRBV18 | CASSPGSGSHLYNEQFF | TGTGCCAGCTCACCGGGAAGCGGGAGCCATCTCTACAATGAGCAGTTCTTC
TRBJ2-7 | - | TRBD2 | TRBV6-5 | CASSYSSSGMYEQYF | TGTGCCAGCAGTTACTCGTCTAGCGGGATGTACGAGCAGTACTTC
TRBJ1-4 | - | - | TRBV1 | CTSSQSTGLHEKLFF | TGCACCAGCAGCCAATCGACAGGGTTACATGAAAAACTGTTTTTT
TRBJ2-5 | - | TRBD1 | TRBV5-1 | CASSLGQLETQYF | TGCGCCAGCAGTCTGGGACAGCTAGAGACCCAGTACTTC
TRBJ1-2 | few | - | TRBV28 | CASSLDGSGYTF | TGTGCCAGCAGTTTAGATGGGAGTGGCTACACCTTC
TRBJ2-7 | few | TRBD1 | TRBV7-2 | CASSLGDSAYEQYF | TGTGCCAGCAGCTTAGGGGACAGTGCCTACGAGCAGTACTTC
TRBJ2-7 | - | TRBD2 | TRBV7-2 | CASSLGLAGGNEQYF | TGTGCCAGCAGCTTAGGACTAGCGGGAGGGAACGAGCAGTACTTC
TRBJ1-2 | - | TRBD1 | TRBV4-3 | CASSPTGGDYGYTF | TGCGCCAGCAGCCCGACAGGGGGCGACTATGGCTACACCTTC
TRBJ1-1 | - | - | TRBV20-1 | CREGSYVEAFF | TGCAGGGAGGGCTCTTATGTTGAAGCTTTCTTT
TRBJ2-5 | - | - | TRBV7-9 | CASSLVSGAMGTQYF | TGTGCCAGCAGCTTAGTGTCGGGAGCTATGGGGACCCAGTACTTC
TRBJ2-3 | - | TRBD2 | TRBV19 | CASSFLGEGDTQYF | TGTGCCAGTAGTTTCCTTGGGGAGGGTGATACGCAGTATTTT
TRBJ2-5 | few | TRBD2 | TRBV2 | CASSGGGLARETQYF | TGTGCCAGCAGTGGCGGGGGACTAGCGAGGGAGACCCAGTACTTC
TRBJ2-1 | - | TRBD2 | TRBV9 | CASSVRDYYNEQFF | TGTGCCAGCAGCGTCCGGGACTATTACAATGAGCAGTTCTTC
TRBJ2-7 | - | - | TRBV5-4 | CASSQQENYEQYF | TGTGCCAGCAGCCAACAGGAAAACTACGAGCAGTACTTC
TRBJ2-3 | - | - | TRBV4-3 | CASSSLGGTDTQYF | TGCGCCAGCAGCTCACTCGGAGGCACAGATACGCAGTATTTT
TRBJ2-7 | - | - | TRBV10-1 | CASSDGHRSYEQYF | TGCGCCAGCAGTGACGGACACCGCTCCTACGAGCAGTACTTC